The rows below give T cell receptor beta chains drawn from one sample of a study of blood T cells in healthy people across ages. TCRdb reprocessed the 5' RACE reads via MiXCR and lists one record per CDR3 protein. The profile shows 700,000 to 900,000 distinct CDR3 sequences, about 26% of them singletons. This same sample was also part of a study on T cells of mothers and their children.

The source material was blood. These receptors originate from a boy younger than 18 in good health. Both conserved end residues are part of each CDR3. A D gene is named only where the DNA matches it firmly. Expanded clones get a size class; other rows say once, few or many, or leave the size out.

j_gene	abundance	len	v_gene	d_gene	CDR3nt	CDR3aa
TRBJ1-2	-	15	TRBV20-1	TRBD1	TGCAGTGCTCCCGTGGCGGACAGGGGGGGCTATGGCTACACCTTC	CSAPVADRGGYGYTF
TRBJ2-5	many	13	TRBV6-5	-	TGTGCCAGCAGTCGACGGGAACAAGAGACCCAGTACTTC	CASSRREQETQYF
TRBJ2-2	few	15	TRBV7-6	TRBD2	TGTGCCAGCAGCTTACCTCGCGGGGGGGCCGGGGAGCTGTTTTTT	CASSLPRGGAGELFF
TRBJ2-7	few	12	TRBV6-2/TRBV6-3	TRBD1	TGTGCCAGCTGTAGGGGGCCCTACGAGCAGTACTTC	CASCRGPYEQYF
TRBJ1-2	-	11	TRBV10-3	TRBD1	TGTGCCACGAGGGACAGCTATGGCTACACCTTC	CATRDSYGYTF
TRBJ1-4	many	11	TRBV29-1	-	TGCAGCGTTGAAACCCCGGAGAAGGTGTTTTTT	CSVETPEKVFF
TRBJ1-6	-	14	TRBV2	-	TGTGCCAGCAGGGTGGGACACGACGGTCAACCCCTCCACTTT	CASRVGHDGQPLHF
TRBJ1-3	-	17	TRBV6-5	TRBD1	TGTGCCAGCAGTTTCAGTTCGGACAGGGCCTCTGGAAACACCATATATTTT	CASSFSSDRASGNTIYF
TRBJ2-3	-	14	TRBV7-6	-	TGTGCCAGCAGCCCCCGATGGAGATCAGATACGCAGTATTTT	CASSPRWRSDTQYF
TRBJ2-2	-	16	TRBV2	-	TGTGCCAGCAGTCTAAGGCGGCTCTTCAACACCGGGGAGCTGTTTTTT	CASSLRRLFNTGELFF
TRBJ2-2	few	15	TRBV12-3/TRBV12-4	TRBD2	TGTGCCAGCAGTTCCACCGCGGGGGTGGTCGGGGAGCTGTTTTTT	CASSSTAGVVGELFF
TRBJ1-1	few	12	TRBV10-3	-	TGTGCCATCAGTGAGCGGGTTGCTGAAGCTTTCTTT	CAISERVAEAFF
TRBJ2-4	few	18	TRBV20-1	TRBD2	TGCAGTGCTAGAGATGTGGGCGGGGGGGCCCCCTTCAAAAACATTCAGTACTTC	CSARDVGGGAPFKNIQYF
TRBJ2-1	-	16	TRBV7-2	-	TGTGCCAGCAGCACCCACCCTGCCTGGACAGACAATGAGCAGTTCTTC	CASSTHPAWTDNEQFF
TRBJ2-5	few	13	TRBV30	-	TGTGCCTGGATTGTGGGGGGGCTTGAGACCCAGTACTTC	CAWIVGGLETQYF
TRBJ2-5	few	15	TRBV7-3	-	TGTGCCAGCAGCTTGTCAGGTTACTACCAAGAGACCCAGTACTTC	CASSLSGYYQETQYF
TRBJ2-3	few	15	TRBV5-5	TRBD2	TGTGCCAGCAGCATCGGGACTACCTTCGTGTATACGCAGTATTTT	CASSIGTTFVYTQYF